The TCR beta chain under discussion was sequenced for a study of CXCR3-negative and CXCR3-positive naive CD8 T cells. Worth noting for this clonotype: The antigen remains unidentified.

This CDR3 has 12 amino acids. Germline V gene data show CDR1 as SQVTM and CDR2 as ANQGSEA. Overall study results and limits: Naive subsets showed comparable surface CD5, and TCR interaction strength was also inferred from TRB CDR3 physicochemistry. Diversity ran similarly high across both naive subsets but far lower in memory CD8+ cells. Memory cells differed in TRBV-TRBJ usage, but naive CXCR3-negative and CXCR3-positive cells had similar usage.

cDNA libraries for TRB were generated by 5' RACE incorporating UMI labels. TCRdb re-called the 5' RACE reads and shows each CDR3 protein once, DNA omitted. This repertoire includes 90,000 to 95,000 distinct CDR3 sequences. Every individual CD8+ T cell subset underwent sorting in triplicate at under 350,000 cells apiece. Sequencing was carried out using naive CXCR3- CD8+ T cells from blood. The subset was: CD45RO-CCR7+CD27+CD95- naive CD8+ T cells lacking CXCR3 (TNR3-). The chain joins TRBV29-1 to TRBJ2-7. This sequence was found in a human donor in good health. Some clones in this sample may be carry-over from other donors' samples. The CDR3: CSVEGDTYEQYF.